The clone carrying this TCR beta chain was observed at least ten times. Germline V gene lookup returns CDR1 SQVTM and CDR2 ANQGSEA. CDR3 length: 10 residues. The V end was cut by 5 bases, the J end by 2 bases, with 3 bases between. This sample stems from a study of T cells in Graves' hyperthyroidism and ophthalmopathy. Using RNA transcripts as the source, TCR beta CDR3 regions were amplified. The HTBI primer set served for first-round RT-PCR of the TCR CDR3. MiXCR, run by TCRdb on the multiplex PCR reads, gives a single entry per CDR3 protein. The sample lists 350,000 or so distinct CDR3 sequences; 18% were seen once.

The rearrangement links TRBV29-1 to TRBJ1-1; no clear D gene. The receptor was derived from a woman between 35 and 50 years old with Graves' ophthalmopathy. The specimen was blood. The CDR3 loop reads CSVRNTEAFF. CDR3 coding DNA: TGCAGCGTTAGAAACACTGAAGCTTTCTTT.